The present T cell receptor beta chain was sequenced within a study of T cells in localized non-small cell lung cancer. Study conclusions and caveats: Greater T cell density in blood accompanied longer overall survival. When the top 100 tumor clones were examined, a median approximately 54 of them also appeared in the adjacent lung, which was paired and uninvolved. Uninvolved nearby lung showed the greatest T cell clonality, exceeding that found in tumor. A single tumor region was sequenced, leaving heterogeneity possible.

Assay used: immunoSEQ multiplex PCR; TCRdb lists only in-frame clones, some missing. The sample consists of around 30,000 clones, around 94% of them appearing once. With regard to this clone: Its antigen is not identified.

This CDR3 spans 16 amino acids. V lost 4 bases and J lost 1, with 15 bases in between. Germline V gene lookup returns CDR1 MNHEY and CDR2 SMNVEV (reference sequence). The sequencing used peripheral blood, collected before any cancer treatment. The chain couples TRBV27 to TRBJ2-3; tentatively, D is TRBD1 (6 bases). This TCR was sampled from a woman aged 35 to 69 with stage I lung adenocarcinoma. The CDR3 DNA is TGTGCCAGCAGTTGGGTGGGGGCAAGGGGCACAGATACGCAGTATTTT. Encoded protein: CASSWVGARGTDTQYF.